Each of the 32 T cell receptor beta chains below was sequenced from the same sample in a study of cytomegalovirus exposure and HLA in healthy donors. A multiplex PCR was run with 60 Vbeta primers and 13 Jbeta primers. Assay used: immunoSEQ multiplex PCR; TCRdb lists only in-frame clones, some missing. The repertoire holds under 200,000 clones, with 80% as singletons. The sample consisted of PBMCs. All receptors come from a man aged 18 to 30 in good health and CMV-seropositive.

V and J are TRBV18 and TRBJ1-1; perhaps TRBD1 as D (6 bases). Germline V gene lookup returns CDR1 KGHSH and CDR2 LQKENI. The CDR3 sequence is 15 residues long. V was trimmed by 3 bases and J by 6 bases, leaving 17 bases between them. The CDR3 DNA sequence: TGTGCCAGCTCACCCCGGGACACGAAAACCTCTGAAGCTTTCTTT. Translating gives CASSPRDTKTSEAFF.

The rearrangement links TRBV6-1 to TRBJ1-2; 9 bases line up with TRBD1. The CDR3 contains 15 residues. Losses at the gene ends were 2 bases for V and 6 bases for J; bases not matched to a gene: 7. Germline CDR1 MNHNS, CDR2 SASEGT. Here the CDR3 reads CASSEPRTGENGYTF. The DNA of the CDR3 is TGTGCCAGCAGTGAACCTCGGACAGGGGAAAATGGCTACACCTTC.

This clone was counted a few times. The J gene is TRBJ2-5, the V gene TRBV4-1, with 8 positions matching TRBD2. The germline CDR1 and CDR2 sequences are MGHRA and YSYEKL. With 4 bases clipped from V and 4 bases from J, the junction kept 11 bases outside the gene matches. This CDR3 has 16 amino acids. This CDR3 reads CASSRGSGAGGETQYF. The CDR3 DNA reads TGCGCCAGCAGCCGCGGTAGCGGGGCGGGGGGAGAGACCCAGTACTTC.

The chain joins TRBV5-4 to TRBJ1-1, with D possibly being TRBD1 (5 bases). This CDR3 is built from 14 residues. Trimming left V 0 bases short and J 5 bases short, with 11 bases between. Germline-derived CDR1 and CDR2 are SGHNT and YYREEE (reference sequence). The CDR3, as DNA: TGTGCCAGCAGCTTGGCCAGGGAAGGGACTGAAGCTTTCTTT. Its translation: CASSLAREGTEAFF.

DNA for the CDR3: TGTGCCAGTAGTATAGTTCCGGACACTGAAGCTTTCTTT. Protein product: CASSIVPDTEAFF. The J gene is TRBJ1-1, the V gene TRBV19, with D hard to call. CDR1 LNHDA and CDR2 SQIVND come from the germline V gene (reference sequence). V dropped 1 base and J dropped 3 bases, with 6 bases sitting between them. The CDR3 runs 13 residues.

The chain employs TRBV29-1 and TRBJ1-2, with D uncertain. The ends were cut back, 3 bases at V and 0 bases at J, with 8 bases in the middle. The CDR3 spans 13 residues. CDR1 and CDR2 from the germline V gene are SQVTM and ANQGSEA. The CDR3 here is CSVDDGANYGYTF. CDR3 nucleotides: TGCAGCGTTGACGACGGAGCTAACTATGGCTACACCTTC. Supplemented by reference TRBV29-1 and TRBJ1-2, the full variable domain reads SAVISQKPSRDICQRGTSLTIQCQVDSQVTMMFWYRQQPGQSLTLIATANQGSEATYESGFVIDKFPISRPNLTFSTLTVSNMSPEDSSIYLCSVDDGANYGYTFGSGTRLTVV.

The rearrangement links TRBV2 to TRBJ2-2; TRBD1 agrees at 8 bases. CDR1 SNHLY and CDR2 FYNNEI come from the germline V gene. This CDR3 has 15 amino acids. The V gene end was trimmed by 3 bases and the J gene end by 1 base; junction bases not matched to a gene: 1. The DNA for the CDR3 is TGTGCCAGCAGTGAGGGGACAGGGAACACCGGGGAGCTGTTTTTT. It translates to CASSEGTGNTGELFF.

The chain carries TRBV9 and TRBJ1-6, with TRBD1 as a possible D gene (6 bases). The CDR3 extends over 16 amino acids. Germline V gene lookup returns CDR1 SGDLS and CDR2 YYNGEE. The V end was cut by 3 bases, the J end by 2 bases, with 12 bases between. CDR3: CASSDRQDPYNSPLHF. Written as DNA, the CDR3 is TGTGCCAGCAGCGATCGACAGGATCCCTATAATTCACCCCTCCACTTT. Variable domain in full (rest from reference TRBV9 and TRBJ1-6): DSGVTQTPKHLITATGQRVTLRCSPRSGDLSVYWYQQSLDQGLQFLIQYYNGEERAKGNILERFSAQQFPDLHSELNLSSLELGDSALYFCASSDRQDPYNSPLHFGNGTRLTVT.

This clone was counted a few times. The gene calls are TRBV4-1 and TRBJ2-3; tentatively, D is TRBD2 (7 bases). V was shortened by 2 bases and J by 11 bases, with 20 bases between the two germline ends. CDR1 is MGHRA, CDR2 YSYEKL, per germline. The CDR3 loop spans 15 amino acids. The CDR3 coding sequence is TGCGCCAGCAGCCAACGGGGGGCCCTGTTGCCGGTGCAGTATTTT. As protein: CASSQRGALLPVQYF.

The chain links TRBV30 to TRBJ2-7; TRBD1 might be the D (6 bases). Germline loops: CDR1 GTSNPN, CDR2 SVGIG (reference sequence). This CDR3 contains 11 residues. The V and J ends lost 2 bases and 5 bases respectively, with 7 bases between them. The CDR3 loop reads CAWSYRDEQYF. CDR3 in DNA: TGTGCCTGGAGTTACAGGGACGAGCAGTACTTC.

The rearrangement uses TRBV4-1 and TRBJ2-7, with 8 positions matching TRBD2. CDR3 length equals 13 residues. The ends lost 4 bases at V and 6 bases at J; junction bases unmatched: 5. Germline assignment: CDR1 MGHRA and CDR2 YSYEKL. CDR3 residues: CASSPPGGGEQYF. The CDR3 DNA sequence: TGCGCCAGCAGCCCACCCGGGGGGGGCGAGCAGTACTTC.

The gene calls are TRBV4-1 and TRBJ2-1, with 8 positions matching TRBD2. The J segment lost 2 bases and the V segment lost 4 bases, leaving 7 bases of the junction unmatched. The germline V gene has CDR1 MGHRA and CDR2 YSYEKL. CDR3 length equals 16 residues. The CDR3 reads CASSPPGTRAYNEQFF. The DNA for the CDR3 is TGCGCCAGCAGCCCCCCCGGGACTAGGGCCTACAATGAGCAGTTCTTC.

The chain is built from TRBV15 and TRBJ2-4; a weak D match, TRBD2 (6 bases). CDR3 length: 17 residues. V lost 0 bases and J 0 bases, leaving 12 bases between the germline ends. CDR1 LNHNV and CDR2 YYDKDF come from the germline V gene (reference sequence). Written as DNA, the CDR3 is TGTGCCACCAGCAGAGATCCTGCGGGGCTAGCCAAAAACATTCAGTACTTC. It translates to CATSRDPAGLAKNIQYF.

A single count supports this clone. The V gene is TRBV6-5, the J gene TRBJ1-1; TRBD1 is a possible D gene (5 bases). This CDR3 contains 13 residues. Germline CDR1 MNHEY, CDR2 SVGAGI. V gave up 5 bases and J gave up 4 bases, with 11 bases separating them. The CDR3 DNA follows: TGTGCCAGCAGTCCCTCGGGGGTCACTGAAGCTTTCTTT. Amino acid sequence: CASSPSGVTEAFF.

The genes are TRBV18 and TRBJ1-2; 9 nucleotides line up with TRBD1. Germline-derived CDR1 and CDR2 are KGHSH and LQKENI. The CDR3 has 16 amino acids. The V and J ends lost 5 bases and 3 bases, in that order; junction bases with no gene match: 10. CDR3 in DNA: TGTGCCAGCTCATCCACAACAGGGGGCTTCGACTATGGCTACACCTTC. Translated: CASSSTTGGFDYGYTF.

CDR3 residues: CASSLGASNTEAFF. Written as DNA, the CDR3 is TGCGCCAGCAGCTTGGGGGCCTCGAACACTGAAGCTTTCTTT. The chain carries TRBV5-1 and TRBJ1-1; D gene unclear. This CDR3 region has 14 residues. Trimming cost V 0 bases and J 1 base, with 7 bases left between them. Germline assignment: CDR1 SGHRS and CDR2 YFSETQ.

The chain couples TRBV30 to TRBJ1-2; D is undetermined. From germline, CDR1 is GTSNPN and CDR2 SVGIG (reference sequence). The CDR3 covers 13 residues. The V and J ends lost 1 base and 4 bases respectively, with 10 bases between them. The CDR3: CAWSGGEGYGYTF. The DNA for the CDR3 is TGTGCCTGGAGTGGGGGAGAGGGCTATGGCTACACCTTC.

This chain uses TRBV5-1 with TRBJ1-1, with D possibly TRBD1 on 6 matching bases. Germline V gives CDR1 SGHRS, CDR2 YFSETQ. Trimming cost V 3 bases and J 1 base, with 13 bases left between them. This CDR3 has 15 residues. DNA of the CDR3: TGCGCCAGCAGCTGGGCAGGGGTTTCGAACACTGAAGCTTTCTTT. Its protein is CASSWAGVSNTEAFF.

The CDR3 reads CASSQGAESVGELFF. The DNA of the CDR3 is TGCGCCAGCAGCCAAGGGGCGGAAAGCGTCGGGGAGCTGTTTTTT. The genes are TRBV5-1 and TRBJ2-2; a possible D gene is TRBD1 (5 bases). Between the trimmed V and J ends, which lost 4 bases and 7 bases, there was a span of 17 bases. CDR1 and CDR2 from the germline V gene are SGHRS and YFSETQ. CDR3 length equals 15 residues.

The chain uses TRBV5-8 and TRBJ2-5; D is ambiguous. Deletions cut 0 bases from V and 2 bases from J, with 8 bases between. The CDR3 runs 14 residues. CDR1 and CDR2 (germline): SGHTS, YDEGEE. The CDR3 coding sequence is TGTGCCAGCAGCTTGGGCAGTACACAAGAGACCCAGTACTTC. Translating gives CASSLGSTQETQYF.

The gene calls are TRBV4-2 and TRBJ1-1; D is unresolved. The CDR3 loop spans 15 amino acids. Germline assignment: CDR1 LGHNA and CDR2 YNFKEQ. Trimming removed 0 bases from V and 4 bases from J, with 12 bases in between. The CDR3 sequence is CASSQEREMATEAFF. CDR3 bases: TGTGCCAGCAGCCAAGAGAGGGAGATGGCCACTGAAGCTTTCTTT.

The rearrangement uses TRBV7-2 and TRBJ2-1; 7 nucleotides match TRBD2. There are 15 residues in the CDR3. With 2 bases clipped from V and 2 bases from J, the junction kept 3 bases outside the gene matches. From germline, CDR1 is SGHTA and CDR2 FQGNSA. The CDR3 here is CASSLSLAAYNEQFF. The DNA for the CDR3 is TGTGCCAGCAGCTTAAGCCTAGCGGCCTACAATGAGCAGTTCTTC.

The V and J genes are TRBV7-2 and TRBJ2-1; D might be TRBD2 (6 bases). V was pared by 0 bases and J by 10 bases, with 13 bases between. This CDR3 is 14 amino acids long. Germline CDR1 reads SGHTA; CDR2 reads FQGNSA. CDR3 loop: CASSLAGLGLEQFF. The CDR3 DNA is TGTGCCAGCAGCTTAGCGGGACTGGGGTTAGAGCAGTTCTTC. Based on the CDR3 plus reference TRBV7-2 and TRBJ2-1, the full variable domain is GAGVSQSPSNKVTEKGKDVELRCDPISGHTALYWYRQSLGQGLEFLIYFQGNSAPDKSGLPSDRFSAERTGGSVSTLTIQRTQQEDSAVYLCASSLAGLGLEQFFGPGTRLTVL.

This clone occurred once. The chain's CDR3 is CASSPGQGVYNEQFF. Here the CDR3 DNA reads TGCGCCAGCAGCCCCGGACAGGGTGTGTACAATGAGCAGTTCTTC. The J gene is TRBJ2-1, the V gene TRBV4-1; 8 bases map to TRBD1. This CDR3 is built from 15 residues. V lost 4 bases to trimming and J lost 4 bases; unmatched junction nucleotides: 6. Germline CDR1 and CDR2: MGHRA and YSYEKL.

The genes are TRBV9 and TRBJ1-2; 9 bases are a match to TRBD1. This CDR3 region has 15 residues. J gave up 8 bases and V 0 bases, and 8 bases lay outside the gene matches. Germline loops: CDR1 SGDLS, CDR2 YYNGEE. CDR3 sequence: CASSVEGTGLRGYTF. The CDR3 DNA reads as TGTGCCAGCAGCGTAGAAGGGACAGGGCTGAGGGGCTACACCTTC.

The chain carries TRBV5-4 and TRBJ1-1; D is undetermined. The V gene's germline CDR1 is SGHNT and CDR2 YYREEE (reference sequence). The CDR3 has 14 residues. Trimming removed 2 bases at V and 5 bases at J, with 13 bases between. CDR3 region: CASSFHQRSTEAFF. The DNA of the CDR3 is TGTGCCAGCAGCTTCCATCAGAGGTCTACTGAAGCTTTCTTT.

Note on this clone: Other DNA sequences in the same sample also yield this CDR3. V and J are TRBV6-5 and TRBJ2-2, with D possibly TRBD1 on 6 matching bases. Trimming shortened V by 4 bases and J by 1 base, and 10 bases separated the two germline ends. The CDR3 is 15 residues long. The germline CDR1 and CDR2 sequences are MNHEY and SVGAGI. The CDR3 spells CASSSRTVNTGELFF. The CDR3 region has the DNA TGTGCCAGCAGTTCTAGGACAGTGAACACCGGGGAGCTGTTTTTT.

The chain links TRBV7-9 to TRBJ2-1; TRBD1 might be the D (5 bases). CDR3 length equals 14 residues. V was trimmed by 3 bases and J by 10 bases, leaving 16 bases between them. Germline V gene data show CDR1 as SEHNR and CDR2 as FQNEAQ (reference sequence). CDR3 protein: CASSLNSGIGEQFF. CDR3 DNA sequence: TGTGCCAGCAGCTTGAACTCAGGGATCGGAGAGCAGTTCTTC.

The V gene is TRBV29-1, the J gene TRBJ2-2; tentatively, D is TRBD2 (6 bases). Per the germline V gene, CDR1 is SQVTM and CDR2 is ANQGSEA. The V gene lost 1 base and the J gene lost 0 bases, with 15 bases spanning the gap. CDR3 size: 17 residues. This chain's CDR3 is CSVEVVGWGANTGELFF. The DNA for the CDR3 is TGCAGCGTTGAAGTGGTTGGCTGGGGGGCGAACACCGGGGAGCTGTTTTTT.

This sequence joins TRBV19 and TRBJ2-1; 13 bases are shared with TRBD2. Germline V lookup: CDR1 LNHDA, CDR2 SQIVND (reference sequence). V gave up 6 bases and J gave up 7 bases; unmatched junction bases: 6. This CDR3 has 15 amino acids. This chain's CDR3 is CASSGLAGVLNEQFF. In DNA, the CDR3 is TGTGCCAGTAGCGGACTAGCGGGAGTTTTAAATGAGCAGTTCTTC.

V gene TRBV6-1 combines with J gene TRBJ1-5; D unclear. V was shortened by 3 bases and J by 5 bases, with 14 bases between the two germline ends. Germline lookup yields CDR1 MNHNS and CDR2 SASEGT. The CDR3 totals 15 residues. The CDR3 sequence: CASSEDWQKDQPQHF. CDR3 in DNA: TGTGCCAGCAGTGAGGACTGGCAGAAGGATCAGCCCCAGCATTTT.

DNA of the CDR3: TGTGCCAGCAGCTTGGCCGCAGGGGGGACTAATGAAAAACTGTTTTTT. Amino acids: CASSLAAGGTNEKLFF. This chain joins TRBV5-4 and TRBJ1-4; TRBD1 agrees at 7 bases. The CDR3 length is 16 residues. Germline lookup yields CDR1 SGHNT and CDR2 YYREEE (reference sequence). V lost 0 bases and J lost 2; bases outside the gene matches: 4. Based on the CDR3 plus reference TRBV5-4 and TRBJ1-4, the full variable domain is ETGVTQSPTHLIKTRGQQVTLRCSSQSGHNTVSWYQQALGQGPQFIFQYYREEENGRGNFPPRFSGLQFPNYSSELNVNALELDDSALYLCASSLAAGGTNEKLFFGSGTQLSVL.